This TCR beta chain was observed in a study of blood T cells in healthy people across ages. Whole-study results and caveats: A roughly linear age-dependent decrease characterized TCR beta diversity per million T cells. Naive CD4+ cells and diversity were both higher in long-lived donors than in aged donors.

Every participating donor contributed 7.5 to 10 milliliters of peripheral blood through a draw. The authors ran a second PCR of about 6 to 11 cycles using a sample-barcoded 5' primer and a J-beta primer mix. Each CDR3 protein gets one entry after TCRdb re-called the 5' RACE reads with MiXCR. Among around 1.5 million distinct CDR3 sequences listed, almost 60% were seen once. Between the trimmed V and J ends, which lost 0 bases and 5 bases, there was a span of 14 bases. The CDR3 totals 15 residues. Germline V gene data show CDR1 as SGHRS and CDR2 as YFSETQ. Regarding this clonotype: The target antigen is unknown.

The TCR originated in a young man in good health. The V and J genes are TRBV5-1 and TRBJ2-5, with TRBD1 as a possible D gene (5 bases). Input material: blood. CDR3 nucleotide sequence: TGCGCCAGCAGCTTGGGAGATTGGGCAGGGGAGACCCAGTACTTC. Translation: CASSLGDWAGETQYF.